The source of this T cell receptor beta chain is a study of cytomegalovirus exposure and HLA in healthy donors. Amplification used 60 Vbeta primers and 13 Jbeta primers. Libraries were prepared by immunoSEQ multiplex PCR; TCRdb keeps only in-frame clonotypes and omits some of them. The sample lists 200,000 or so clones, roughly 84% occurring once. The J segment lost 4 bases and the V segment lost 8 bases, leaving 1 base of the junction unmatched. The length of the CDR3 is 12 residues. Germline values: CDR1 SNHLY, CDR2 FYNNEI. The sequence derives from a human donor in good health. Source material: PBMCs. The V call is TRBV2, the J call TRBJ2-7; 11 bases are shared with TRBD2. CDR3 sequence: CASGTSGYEQYF. The CDR3 nucleotides read TGTGCCAGCGGGACTAGCGGTTACGAGCAGTACTTC.